The rows below give T cell receptor beta chains drawn from one sample of a study of shared clonotypes between healthy human individuals. The protocol was immunoSEQ multiplex PCR, while the TCRdb copy is restricted to in-frame clones and leaves out a portion. The sample lists some 1 million clones; about 74% were seen once. Material: memory CD4+ T cells sorted from blood. The receptor source for this set is a young man in good health. The CDR3 runs from the conserved cysteine through the conserved F or W. D genes are given only for firm matches. Expanded clones are given a class, and other clones once, few, many or no size at all.

>-|-|TRBV6-5|TRBJ2-3
TGTGCCAGCAGCCCGACGGCTGGACACACAGATACGCAGTATTTT
CASSPTAGHTDTQYF
>-|-|TRBV29-1|TRBJ2-3
TGCAGCGTTTCGGACGGAGGGGTAGATACGCAGTATTTT
CSVSDGGVDTQYF
>-|-|TRBV6-5|TRBJ2-7
TGTGCCAGCAGTTACACCGTCGAGCAGTACTTC
CASSYTVEQYF
>-|-|TRBV11-2|TRBJ1-3
TGTGCCAGCAGCGGAGCACCACAGGGTGCGCGCGGAAACACCATATATTTT
CASSGAPQGARGNTIYF
>-|-|TRBV21-1|TRBJ1-2
TGTGCCAGCAGCAAACCACGGGGACCGAGGGTGAACTATGGCTACACCTTC
CASSKPRGPRVNYGYTF
>TRBD1|-|TRBV5-1|TRBJ1-1
TGCGCCAGCAGACAGGGACAGTCGAACACTGAAGCTTTCTTT
CASRQGQSNTEAFF
>-|-|TRBV19|TRBJ2-7
TGTGCCAGTAGTATAGGTGCCGGGAGTACAACCTACGAGCAGTACTTC
CASSIGAGSTTYEQYF
>-|few|TRBV7-2|TRBJ1-5
TGTGCCAGCAGCTCGACCAGCCTGGGGGGGCGGAATCAGCCCCAGCATTTT
CASSSTSLGGRNQPQHF
>TRBD2|few|TRBV5-1|TRBJ2-1
TGCGCCAGCTTTTCCGGGACTACTGGCAACAATGAGCAGTTCTTC
CASFSGTTGNNEQFF
>TRBD1|once|TRBV18|TRBJ1-1
TGTGCCAGCTCACCACCGAGTGGGGACAGATCCAAGAACACTGAAGCTTTCTTT
CASSPPSGDRSKNTEAFF
>TRBD1|-|TRBV19|TRBJ1-5
TGTGCCGCTGCCACCGGGACAGGGAGGGTTGAAAACAATCAGCCCCAGCATTTT
CAAATGTGRVENNQPQHF
>TRBD2|-|TRBV28|TRBJ2-1
TGTGCCAGCAGTCTAGGACTAGCGGGGGGCAATGAGCAGTTCTTC
CASSLGLAGGNEQFF
>-|-|TRBV6-6|TRBJ1-6
TGTGCCAGCAGCGGAGGACAGTATAATTCACCCCTCCACTTT
CASSGGQYNSPLHF
>-|few|TRBV18|TRBJ1-3
TGTGCCAGCTCACCAAGTCGTGGCGGAAACACCATATATTTT
CASSPSRGGNTIYF
>TRBD1|-|TRBV18|TRBJ2-3
TGTGCCAGCTCCCAGACAGGGCCCCCGAACACAGATACGCAGTATTTT
CASSQTGPPNTDTQYF
>TRBD1|-|TRBV14|TRBJ2-7
TGTGCCAGCAGCCAAGGTCGGGCAGGGGGCCTGGACGAGCAGTACTTC
CASSQGRAGGLDEQYF
>TRBD2|-|TRBV30|TRBJ2-3
TGTGCCTGGAGCGGCCGTCATGTAGCGGGGGGGCAGGCAGATACGCAGTATTTT
CAWSGRHVAGGQADTQYF
>-|-|TRBV7-2|TRBJ2-5
TGTGCCAGCAGCCCCCCTTTGTCACGACTGGTGGAGACCCAGTACTTC
CASSPPLSRLVETQYF
>TRBD2|once|TRBV30|TRBJ2-3
TGTGCCTGGAGTGCCGGGACTAGCGGTAGCACAGATACGCAGTATTTT
CAWSAGTSGSTDTQYF
>-|-|TRBV19|TRBJ1-1
TGTGCCAGTAGGAGTACAGGGCCGAACACTGAAGCTTTCTTT
CASRSTGPNTEAFF
>TRBD1|few|TRBV27|TRBJ1-2
TGTGCCAGCAGTCCCCGCCGACCCGGGACAGGGGGGTCCGGGTATGGCTACACCTTC
CASSPRRPGTGGSGYGYTF
>TRBD1|few|TRBV4-1|TRBJ1-6
TGCGCCAGCAGCCAAGGGGGACAGGGTAATTCACCCCTCCACTTT
CASSQGGQGNSPLHF
>-|-|TRBV7-2|TRBJ2-7
TGTGCCAGCAGCTTAGAGTCGTCCTACGAGCAGTACTTC
CASSLESSYEQYF
>-|-|TRBV2|TRBJ1-6
TGTGCCAGCATTCAGGGGCGCATAGTGTCACCCCTCCACTTT
CASIQGRIVSPLHF
>-|-|TRBV7-2|TRBJ2-1
TGTGCCAGCAGCTTATCCCCAGGGGATGAGCAGTTCTTC
CASSLSPGDEQFF
>TRBD2|-|TRBV30|TRBJ2-7
TGTGCCTGGAGTGTGGGAGGGACTAGCAACGAGCAGTACTTC
CAWSVGGTSNEQYF
>-|-|TRBV28|TRBJ1-1
TGTGCCAGCAGTTTCCCCTCGTACCCCACTGAAGCTTTCTTT
CASSFPSYPTEAFF
>-|-|TRBV6-6|TRBJ1-5
TGTGCCAGCACCTGGGGGGGGAGCAATCAGCCCCAGCATTTT
CASTWGGSNQPQHF
>-|-|TRBV9|TRBJ2-5
TGTGCCAGCAGCGTAGCCCAGCAAGAGACCCAGTACTTC
CASSVAQQETQYF
>-|-|TRBV19|TRBJ2-3
TGTGCCAGTAGTATATCGCGGGACACAGATACGCAGTATTTT
CASSISRDTDTQYF
>-|-|TRBV28|TRBJ1-2
TGTGCCAGCAGTCCCCGGGGTAGGGAGGGGTATTATGGCTACACCTTC
CASSPRGREGYYGYTF
>-|-|TRBV6-1|TRBJ2-2
TGTGCCAGCAAAGTGACAGGGAACACCGGGGAGCTGTTTTTT
CASKVTGNTGELFF
>-|-|TRBV7-9|TRBJ1-2
TGTGCCAGCAGCTATGGCACAAACTATGGCTACACCTTC
CASSYGTNYGYTF
>-|-|TRBV5-4|TRBJ2-1
TGTGCCAGCAGCTTAACGCCAGCTGAGCAGTTCTTC
CASSLTPAEQFF
>-|-|TRBV19|TRBJ1-2
TGTGCCAGTAGGACACAGAACTATGGCTACACCTTC
CASRTQNYGYTF
>TRBD1|few|TRBV25-1|TRBJ2-1
TGTGCCAGCAGTGTAACGGGACAGGGCAGGGTCAATGAGCAGTTCTTC
CASSVTGQGRVNEQFF
>TRBD2|-|TRBV7-3|TRBJ2-1
TGTGCCAGCAGCAAACTCAGCGGGAGCTCCTACAATGAGCAGTTCTTC
CASSKLSGSSYNEQFF
>-|few|TRBV7-3|TRBJ2-1
TGTGCCAGCAGCGCCTCTAGGAATGAGCAGTTCTTC
CASSASRNEQFF